Following are 14 T cell receptor beta chains from one sample sequenced in a study of blood T cells in healthy people across ages. The use of a sample-barcoded 5' primer and a J-beta primer mix characterized a second PCR of about 7 to 12 cycles. From the 5' RACE reads, TCRdb called clonotypes with MiXCR, one entry per CDR3 protein. The sample consists of 1.5 million to 2 million distinct CDR3 sequences, roughly 50% of them appearing once. Sequencing was done on a sample of blood. The source of these receptors is a woman aged 40 to 55 in good health.

The chain links TRBV6-6 to TRBJ1-2; a weak D match, TRBD1 (5 bases). The CDR3 has 12 amino acids. Looked up from germline, CDR1 is MNHNY and CDR2 is SVGAGI (reference sequence). Trimming cost V 11 bases and J 8 bases, with 18 bases left between them. The CDR3: CACVGTSWGYTF. The DNA for the CDR3 is TGTGCCTGCGTTGGGACTTCGTGGGGCTACACCTTC.

This clonotype turned up a few times. V gene TRBV12-3 or TRBV12-4 combines with J gene TRBJ2-5; D unresolved. Matching the DNA end better, TRBJ2-7 makes the J call doubtful. This CDR3 has 11 residues. CDR3 bases: TGTGCCAGCAGTTTCACCCACGAGCAGTACTTC. Its protein is CASSFTHEQYF.

About this clonotype: This sequence may be a read error, since a much larger clone differs from it by one base. V is TRBV10-3 and J is TRBJ1-2; weak D call: TRBD1 (6 bases). With 8 bases removed from V and 4 bases from J, the gap between germline ends came to 17 bases. CDR3 length: 14 residues. Germline CDR1 and CDR2: ENHRY and SYGVKD. The DNA of the CDR3 is TGTGCCATCCCGAGCGACAGGTCGCTCTATGGCTACACCTTC. It yields the protein CAIPSDRSLYGYTF.

In its sample, this clonotype was seen once. This rearrangement joins TRBV7-2 to TRBJ2-7; D is perhaps TRBD1 (5 bases). This CDR3 region has 16 residues. Trimming pared 2 bases from V and 7 bases from J, leaving 21 bases between. Per germline, CDR1 SGHTA and CDR2 FQGNSA. The CDR3, as DNA: TGTGCCAGCAGCTTAAGGCAGGGCAAGTCCTACAATGAGCAGTACTTC. Translating gives CASSLRQGKSYNEQYF. The whole variable domain, filled in from reference TRBV7-2 and TRBJ2-7, reads GAGVSQSPSNKVTEKGKDVELRCDPISGHTALYWYRQSLGQGLEFLIYFQGNSAPDKSGLPSDRFSAERTGGSVSTLTIQRTQQEDSAVYLCASSLRQGKSYNEQYFGPGTRLTVT.

The V gene is TRBV20-1, the J gene TRBJ2-5; D is perhaps TRBD1 (5 bases). CDR3 length: 11 amino acids. Trimming left V 5 bases short and J 5 bases short, with 9 bases between. The germline gives CDR1 DFQATT, CDR2 SNEGSKA (reference sequence). The CDR3 loop is CSAEKGETQYF. DNA of the CDR3: TGCAGTGCTGAAAAGGGGGAGACCCAGTACTTC.

This chain connects TRBV29-1 to TRBJ2-3; TRBD2 matches 8 bases. Per the germline V gene, CDR1 is SQVTM and CDR2 is ANQGSEA. The CDR3 spans 14 residues. V dropped 3 bases and J dropped 11; count of bases not matched to a gene: 13. CDR3 in DNA: TGCAGCGTTGACGTAGGCGGGATAGCGGGGAGGCAGTATTTT. This gives the protein CSVDVGGIAGRQYF.

This chain uses TRBV20-1 with TRBJ2-7; D is uncertain. From germline, CDR1 is DFQATT and CDR2 SNEGSKA (reference sequence). Trimming removed 0 bases from V and 10 bases from J, with 7 bases in between. CDR3 length equals 10 residues. As DNA, the CDR3 is TGCAGTGCTAGAGAGCCGGTCCAGTACTTC. Protein sequence: CSAREPVQYF.

The CDR3 reads CSGGHPGDEQYF. CDR3 nucleotide sequence: TGCAGCGGGGGACATCCTGGCGACGAGCAGTACTTC. The chain is built from TRBV29-1 and TRBJ2-5, with D tentatively TRBD1 (6 bases). Gene TRBJ2-7 matches the end of the DNA better, so the J call may be wrong. The CDR3 totals 12 residues. Germline assignment: CDR1 SQVTM and CDR2 ANQGSEA.

The chain employs TRBV7-2 and TRBJ2-3, with D unclear. This CDR3 is built from 15 residues. From germline, CDR1 is SGHTA and CDR2 FQGNSA. V lost 3 bases and J lost 4, with 14 bases in between. The CDR3 sequence: CASSFERPRSDTQYF. As DNA, the CDR3 is TGTGCCAGCAGCTTTGAGCGACCTCGTTCAGATACGCAGTATTTT.

The V and J genes are TRBV4-2 and TRBJ1-2, with 8 nucleotides matching TRBD1. The germline V gene has CDR1 LGHNA and CDR2 YNFKEQ. The CDR3 runs to 15 residues. The junction had 6 bases not matched to a gene; V was cut back by 1 base and J by 5 bases. CDR3 amino acids: CASSQAGQERYGYTF. The CDR3 nucleotides read TGTGCCAGCAGCCAAGCGGGACAGGAAAGATATGGCTACACCTTC.

This sequence joins TRBV10-3 and TRBJ2-7, with D perhaps matching TRBD2 (5 bases). Per the germline V gene, CDR1 is ENHRY and CDR2 is SYGVKD. The CDR3 runs to 15 residues. The germline V and J ends were trimmed by 2 bases and 3 bases, with 14 bases remaining between them. The CDR3 protein is CAISEGGGDYYEQYF. The CDR3 DNA is TGTGCCATCAGTGAGGGAGGTGGTGATTACTACGAGCAGTACTTC.

The rearrangement uses TRBV28 and TRBJ1-4; unclear D gene. The length of the CDR3 is 15 residues. Per the germline V gene, CDR1 is MDHEN and CDR2 is SYDVKM. V gave up 6 bases and J gave up 6 bases, with 17 bases separating them. This chain's CDR3 is CASRDGLVYDEKLFF. DNA of the CDR3: TGTGCCAGCAGGGACGGATTAGTCTACGATGAAAAACTGTTTTTT.

This clonotype was observed a handful of times. The chain joins TRBV6-5 to TRBJ2-3, with D possibly being TRBD2 (6 bases). This CDR3 is built from 15 residues. V was clipped by 6 bases and J by 5 bases, with 18 bases between them. Germline CDR1 MNHEY, CDR2 SVGAGI. The CDR3 DNA reads as TGTGCCAGCAGACTAAGCGGGCAGGGAAGAGATACGCAGTATTTT. This gives the protein CASRLSGQGRDTQYF.

A note on this clonotype: At one of its ends the junction is not consistent with the germline gene, which may arise from a read error. V is TRBV13 and J is TRBJ2-5, with D perhaps TRBD2 (6 bases). The CDR3 totals 14 residues. Germline-derived CDR1 and CDR2 are PRHDT and FYEKMQ (reference sequence). CDR3 sequence: CACSLREEQETQYF. CDR3 bases: TGTGCCTGCAGCCTAAGGGAGGAACAAGAGACCCAGTACTTC.